This section outlines one T cell receptor (beta chain) sequence together with its context. This sample is part of a study of blood T cell repertoires in COVID-19. Study details: Samples of COVID-19 (acute and convalescent) were obtained from the United States, Italy and Spain. Nucleic acid was either cDNA or gDNA, and it came from T cells, B-cell-depleted T cells, or PBMCs.

Unmatched junction bases numbered 3, after V lost 7 bases and J lost 4 bases. This CDR3 comprises 12 residues. Looked up from germline, CDR1 is LNHDA and CDR2 is SQIVND (reference sequence). The protocol was immunoSEQ multiplex PCR, while the TCRdb copy is restricted to in-frame clones and leaves out a portion. Among about 260,000 clones listed, roughly 83% were seen once. Recovered Cohort 3 donors showed two negative PCRs, clearance, or symptom resolution. The genes are TRBV19 and TRBJ1-2; TRBD1 matches 7 bases. The sequence came from a woman aged 45-65 years who had recovered from COVID-19. Source material: PBMCs or T cells enriched from blood (not recorded which). The CDR3 spells CASTRTGYGYTF. The CDR3 DNA is TGTGCCAGTACTCGGACAGGCTATGGCTACACCTTC.